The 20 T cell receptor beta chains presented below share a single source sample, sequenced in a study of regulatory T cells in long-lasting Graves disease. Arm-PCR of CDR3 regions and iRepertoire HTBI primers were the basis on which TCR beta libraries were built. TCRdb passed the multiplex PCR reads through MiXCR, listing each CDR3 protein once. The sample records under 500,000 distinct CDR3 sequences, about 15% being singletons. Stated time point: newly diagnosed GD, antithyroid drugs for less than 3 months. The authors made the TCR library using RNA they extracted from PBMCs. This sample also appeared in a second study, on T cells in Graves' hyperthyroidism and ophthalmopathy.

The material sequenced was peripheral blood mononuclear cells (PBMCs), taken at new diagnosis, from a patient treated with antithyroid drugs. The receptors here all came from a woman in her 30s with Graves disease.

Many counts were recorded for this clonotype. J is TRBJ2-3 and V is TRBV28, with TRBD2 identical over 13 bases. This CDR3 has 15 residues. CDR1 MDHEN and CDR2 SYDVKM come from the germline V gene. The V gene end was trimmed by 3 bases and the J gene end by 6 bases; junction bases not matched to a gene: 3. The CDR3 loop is CASSLGLAGPDTQYF. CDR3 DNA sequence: TGTGCCAGCAGTTTGGGACTAGCGGGGCCCGATACGCAGTATTTT.

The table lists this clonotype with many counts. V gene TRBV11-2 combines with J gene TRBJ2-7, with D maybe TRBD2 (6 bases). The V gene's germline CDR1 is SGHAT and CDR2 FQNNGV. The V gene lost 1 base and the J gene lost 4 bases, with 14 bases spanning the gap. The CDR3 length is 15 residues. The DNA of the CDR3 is TGTGCCAGCAGCTTAGGAAGACGGGGGACGTACGAGCAGTACTTC. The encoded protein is CASSLGRRGTYEQYF. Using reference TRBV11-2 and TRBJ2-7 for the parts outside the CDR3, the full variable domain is EAGVAQSPRYKIIEKRQSVAFWCNPISGHATLYWYQQILGQGPKLLIQFQNNGVVDDSQLPKDRFSAERLKGVDSTLKIQPAKLEDSAVYLCASSLGRRGTYEQYFGPGTRLTVT.

CDR3 sequence: CASSPGTGPFEAFF. DNA for the CDR3: TGTGCCAGCAGCCCCGGGACAGGGCCTTTTGAAGCTTTCTTT. The V gene is TRBV7-2, the J gene TRBJ1-1, with 9 bases identical to TRBD1. V trimming: 5 bases; J trimming: 7 bases; junction bases outside the gene matches: 8. This CDR3 has 14 amino acids. CDR1 and CDR2 (germline): SGHTA, FQGNSA.

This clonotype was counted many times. The CDR3 is CAIRGQGSTEAFF. CDR3 in DNA: TGTGCCATCAGGGGACAGGGGAGCACTGAAGCTTTCTTT. The rearrangement joins TRBV10-3 to TRBJ1-1; 10 bases align to TRBD1. Germline-derived CDR1 and CDR2 are ENHRY and SYGVKD. J lost 4 bases, V lost 6 bases, and 2 bases had no gene match. The CDR3 length is 13 residues.

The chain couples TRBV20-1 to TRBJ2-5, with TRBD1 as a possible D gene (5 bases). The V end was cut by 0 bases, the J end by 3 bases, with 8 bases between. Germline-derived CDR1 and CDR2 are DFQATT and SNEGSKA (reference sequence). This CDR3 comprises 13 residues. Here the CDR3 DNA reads TGCAGTGCTAGAGATCGGACAAAAGAGACCCAGTACTTC. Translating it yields CSARDRTKETQYF.

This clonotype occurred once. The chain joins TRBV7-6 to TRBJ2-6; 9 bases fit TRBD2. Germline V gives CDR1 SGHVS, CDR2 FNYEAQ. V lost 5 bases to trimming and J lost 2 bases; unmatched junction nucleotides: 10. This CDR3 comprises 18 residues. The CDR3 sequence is CASSLGTSQEAGANVLTF. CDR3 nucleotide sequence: TGTGCCAGCAGCCTTGGGACTAGCCAAGAGGCTGGGGCCAACGTCCTGACTTTC.

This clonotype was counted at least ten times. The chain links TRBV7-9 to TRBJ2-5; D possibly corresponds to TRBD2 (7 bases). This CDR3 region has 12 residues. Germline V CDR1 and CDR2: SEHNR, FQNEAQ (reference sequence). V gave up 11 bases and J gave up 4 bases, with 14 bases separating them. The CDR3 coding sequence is TGTGCCCTCCAAGGGGGGGGAGAGACCCAGTACTTC. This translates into CALQGGGETQYF.

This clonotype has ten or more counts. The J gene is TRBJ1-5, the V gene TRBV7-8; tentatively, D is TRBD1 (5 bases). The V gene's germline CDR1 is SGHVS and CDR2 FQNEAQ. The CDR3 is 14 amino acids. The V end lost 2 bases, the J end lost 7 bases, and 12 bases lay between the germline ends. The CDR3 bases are TGTGCCAGCAGCTTATCAGGGATGCGCCAGCCCCAGCATTTT. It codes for CASSLSGMRQPQHF.

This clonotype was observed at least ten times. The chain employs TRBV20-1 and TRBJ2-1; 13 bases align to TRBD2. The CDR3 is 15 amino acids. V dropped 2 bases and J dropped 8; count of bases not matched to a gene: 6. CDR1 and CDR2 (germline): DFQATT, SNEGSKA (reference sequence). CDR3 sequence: CSARLTSGRWDEQFF. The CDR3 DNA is TGCAGTGCTAGACTGACTAGCGGGAGGTGGGATGAGCAGTTCTTC.

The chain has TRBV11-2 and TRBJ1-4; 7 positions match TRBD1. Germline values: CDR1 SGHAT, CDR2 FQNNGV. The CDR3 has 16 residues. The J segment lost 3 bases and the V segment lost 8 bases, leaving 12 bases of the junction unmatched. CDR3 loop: CASGQEGVLANEKLFF. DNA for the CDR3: TGTGCCAGCGGACAGGAGGGCGTTCTTGCTAATGAAAAACTGTTTTTT.

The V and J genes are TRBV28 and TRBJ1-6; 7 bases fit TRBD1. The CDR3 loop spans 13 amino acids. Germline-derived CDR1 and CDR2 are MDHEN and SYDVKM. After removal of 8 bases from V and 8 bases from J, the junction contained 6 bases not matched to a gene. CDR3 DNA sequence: TGTGCCAGCCGGGACAGCTTAGATTCACCCCTCCACTTT. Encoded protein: CASRDSLDSPLHF.

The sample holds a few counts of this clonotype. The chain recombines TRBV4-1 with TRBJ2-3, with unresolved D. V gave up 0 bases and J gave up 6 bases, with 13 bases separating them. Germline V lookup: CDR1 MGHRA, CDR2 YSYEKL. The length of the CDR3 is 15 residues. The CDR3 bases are TGCGCCAGCAGCCAAGAAGGGAATAGAGTTGATACGCAGTATTTT. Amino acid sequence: CASSQEGNRVDTQYF.

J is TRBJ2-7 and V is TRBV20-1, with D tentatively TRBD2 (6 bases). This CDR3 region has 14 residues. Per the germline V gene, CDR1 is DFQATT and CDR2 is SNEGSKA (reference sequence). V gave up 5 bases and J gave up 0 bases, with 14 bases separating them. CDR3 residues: CSADSGVSSYEQYF. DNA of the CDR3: TGCAGTGCTGACTCGGGGGTGAGCTCCTACGAGCAGTACTTC.

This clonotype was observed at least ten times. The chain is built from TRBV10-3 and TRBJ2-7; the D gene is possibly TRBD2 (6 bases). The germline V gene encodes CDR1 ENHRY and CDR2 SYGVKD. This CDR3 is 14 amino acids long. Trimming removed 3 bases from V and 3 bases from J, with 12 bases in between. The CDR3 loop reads CAISEEGLHYEQYF. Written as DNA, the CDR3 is TGTGCCATCAGTGAAGAGGGACTCCACTACGAGCAGTACTTC.

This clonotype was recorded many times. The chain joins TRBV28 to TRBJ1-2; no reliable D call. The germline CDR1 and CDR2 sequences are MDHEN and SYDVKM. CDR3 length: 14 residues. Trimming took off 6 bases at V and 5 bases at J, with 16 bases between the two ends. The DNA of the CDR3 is TGTGCCAGCAGCATCTCCCAATCACTGTATGGCTACACCTTC. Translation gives CASSISQSLYGYTF.

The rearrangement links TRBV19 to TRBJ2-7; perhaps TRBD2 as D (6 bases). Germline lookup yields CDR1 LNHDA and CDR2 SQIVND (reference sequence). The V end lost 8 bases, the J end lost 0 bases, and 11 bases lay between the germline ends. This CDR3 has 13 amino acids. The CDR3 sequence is CASGPGASYEQYF. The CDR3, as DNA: TGTGCCAGTGGTCCGGGAGCCTCCTACGAGCAGTACTTC.

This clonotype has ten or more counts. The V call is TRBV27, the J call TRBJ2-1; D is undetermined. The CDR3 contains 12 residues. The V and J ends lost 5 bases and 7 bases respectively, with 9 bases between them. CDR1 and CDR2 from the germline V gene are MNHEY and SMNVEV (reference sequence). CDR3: CASSPTVNEQFF. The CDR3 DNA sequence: TGTGCCAGCAGTCCGACGGTGAATGAGCAGTTCTTC.

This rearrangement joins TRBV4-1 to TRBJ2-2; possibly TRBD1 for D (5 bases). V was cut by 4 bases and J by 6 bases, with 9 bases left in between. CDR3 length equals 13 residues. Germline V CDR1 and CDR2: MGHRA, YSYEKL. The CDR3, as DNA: TGCGCCAGCAGCCCCTTGGGGCCCGGGGAGCTGTTTTTT. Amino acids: CASSPLGPGELFF.

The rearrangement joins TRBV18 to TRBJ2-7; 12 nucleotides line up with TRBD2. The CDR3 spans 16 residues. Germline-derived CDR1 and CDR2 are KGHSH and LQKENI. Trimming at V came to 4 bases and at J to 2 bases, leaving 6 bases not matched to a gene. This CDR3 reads CASSRGTSGHAYEQYF. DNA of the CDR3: TGTGCCAGCTCACGGGGGACTAGCGGGCATGCCTACGAGCAGTACTTC.

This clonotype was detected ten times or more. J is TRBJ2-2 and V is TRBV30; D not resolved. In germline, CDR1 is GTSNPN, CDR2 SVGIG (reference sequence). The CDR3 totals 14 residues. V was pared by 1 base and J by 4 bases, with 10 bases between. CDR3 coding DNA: TGTGCCTGGAGTGCGGGCGGCTTCACCGGGGAGCTGTTTTTT. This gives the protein CAWSAGGFTGELFF. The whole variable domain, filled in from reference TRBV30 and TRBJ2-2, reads SQTIHQWPATLVQPVGSPLSLECTVEGTSNPNLYWYRQAAGRGLQLLFYSVGIGQISSEVPQNLSASRPQDRQFILSSKKLLLSDSGFYLCAWSAGGFTGELFFGEGSRLTVL.